This T cell receptor beta chain was captured in a study of blood T cell repertoires in COVID-19 (dated by TCRdb to 2018 to 2021). Background for the entire study: Collaborator samples came from the United States, Italy and Spain and covered acute and convalescent phases of COVID-19. The prospective study material was composed of cDNA or gDNA derived from T cells, B-cell-depleted T cells, or PBMCs. The dataset comprised deeply sampled blood TCRbeta repertoires from subjects exposed to, actively infected with, or recovered from COVID-19. The repertoires were released in a freely available public database meant as a resource for research on the immune response to SARS-CoV-2. The samples were drawn from two sources: the first 160 participants of the ongoing ImmuneRACE study, and over 950 subjects contributed by 6 global collaborators. The sample metadata nearly always contained a de-identified subject ID, COVID-19 status, age in years and sex. Where available, HLA class I and class II types were obtained from metadata supplied by the sample provider rather than from assay-based typing.

The immunoSEQ Assay, a bias-controlled multiplex PCR, was used to amplify TCRbeta CDR3 regions from genomic DNA. The paper's data handling went like this. The number of nucleated cells in each sample was estimated from the amplification of reference gene primers within the assay. To quantify the absolute abundance of each unique TCRbeta CDR3 rearrangement, sequence reads were collapsed and filtered. For each sample, productive Simpson clonality was calculated as the square root of Simpson's diversity index over productive rearrangements. Here the immuneACCESS table is served through TCRdb, limited to in-frame sequences with V and J called. Missing clones are a known gap in these copies; in checked studies unresolved V genes cover under half, and the rest lacks a known reason. V, J and clone size are taken as reported in that table, and D and trimming were inferred from the DNA itself. In this sample the table shows 150,000 to 200,000 clones, roughly 86% of which occur a single time. Around 7% of the sample is in the top ten clones.

To note about this clone: Its antigen remains unidentified. Base qualities are not at hand, and no much larger clone is one base apart.

Study-wide conclusions, independent of this receptor: The amount of clinical and demographic metadata varied by source and participant and was provided uncurated.

The collaborating institutions used their own protocols to collect whole blood in K2EDTA tubes. For TCRbeta analysis, collaborators shipped samples in one of three forms: frozen whole blood, isolated PBMCs, or DNA extracted from either of those sample types. V and J are truncated by 5 bases and 4 bases respectively, leaving an intervening sequence of 14 bases. The CDR3 measures 14 amino acids from cysteine to phenylalanine. This entry keeps only the CDR3 DNA: 42 bases, framed from base 1. Taken from the germline V gene (reference sequence), the CDR1 and CDR2 loops are LGHDT and YNNKEL. The TCR sequence derives from a woman of 80 years or more in a cohort sampled during active or convalescent COVID-19. Sample: peripheral blood. The sequence is built from TRBV3-1 (or the pseudogene TRBV3-2) and TRBJ2-5; the D gene is perhaps TRBD1, from 6 matching bases. The bases are TGTGCCAGCAGCGCCGACCCCAGGGGAGAGACCCAGTACTTC. The translation is CASSADPRGETQYF.